These 20 T cell receptor beta chains were all obtained from the same sample, sequenced in a study of cytomegalovirus exposure and HLA in healthy donors. The PCR was carried out with 60 Vbeta primers and 13 Jbeta primers. Data came from immunoSEQ multiplex PCR; TCRdb stores just in-frame clones and leaves some out. This table holds about 46,000 clones. The sequencing input was PBMCs. The receptors were sampled from a woman in her thirties or forties in good health and CMV-seronegative.

V gene TRBV7-8 combines with J gene TRBJ1-5; no reliable D call. Per germline, CDR1 SGHVS and CDR2 FQNEAQ. The length of the CDR3 is 15 residues. The V end was cut by 1 base, the J end by 4 bases, with 11 bases between. This chain's CDR3 is CASSLEATQNQPQHF. In nucleotides, the CDR3 is TGTGCCAGCAGCTTAGAAGCTACACAGAATCAGCCCCAGCATTTT.

The V call is TRBV6-1, the J call TRBJ2-7, with 9 bases fitting TRBD1. CDR3 length equals 14 residues. The germline V gene encodes CDR1 MNHNS and CDR2 SASEGT. J was trimmed by 3 bases and V by 7 bases; bases with no gene match: 7. The CDR3 DNA is TGTGCCAGCAAGAAGGACAGGGGTATCTACGAGCAGTACTTC. Protein sequence: CASKKDRGIYEQYF.

The chain links TRBV9 to TRBJ2-6; unclear D gene. Trimming stripped 2 bases from V and 0 bases from J, with 6 bases between. This CDR3 contains 15 residues. Germline V gene sequence: CDR1 SGDLS, CDR2 YYNGEE. Here the CDR3 DNA reads TGTGCCAGCAGCGTGGCCGTCTCTGGGGCCAACGTCCTGACTTTC. Translation: CASSVAVSGANVLTF.

This chain uses TRBV6-6 with TRBJ2-7; TRBD2 agrees at 8 bases. The CDR3 extends over 16 amino acids. V was clipped by 0 bases and J by 6 bases; unmatched bases: 10. CDR1 MNHNY and CDR2 SVGAGI come from the germline V gene (reference sequence). CDR3 in amino acids: CASSYSLAASSGEQYF. The CDR3 nucleotides read TGTGCCAGCAGTTACTCACTAGCGGCCTCCTCGGGCGAGCAGTACTTC.

The chain recombines TRBV5-1 with TRBJ2-7; D gene unclear. V lost 1 base and J 5 bases, leaving 7 bases between the germline ends. CDR1 is SGHRS and CDR2 is YFSETQ in the germline V gene. The CDR3 spans 12 residues. The CDR3 sequence: CASSLSLNEQYF. CDR3 sequence (DNA): TGCGCCAGCAGCTTGAGCTTAAACGAGCAGTACTTC.

The rearrangement links TRBV7-2 to TRBJ1-2; the D is unclear. The CDR3 is 15 residues long. Germline loops: CDR1 SGHTA, CDR2 FQGNSA. V was cut by 4 bases and J by 4 bases, with 16 bases left in between. The CDR3 here is CASSYSSVSPYGYTF. The CDR3 region has the DNA TGTGCCAGCAGCTACTCATCCGTCTCTCCCTATGGCTACACCTTC. Combining the CDR3 with reference TRBV7-2 and TRBJ1-2 gives the whole variable domain GAGVSQSPSNKVTEKGKDVELRCDPISGHTALYWYRQSLGQGLEFLIYFQGNSAPDKSGLPSDRFSAERTGGSVSTLTIQRTQQEDSAVYLCASSYSSVSPYGYTFGSGTRLTVV.

The rearrangement joins TRBV1 to TRBJ2-7; no DNA check was done on the table's D call, TRBD1. TRBV1 is a pseudogene segment. The CDR3 has 14 amino acids. The CDR3 DNA reads TGCACCAGCAGCCGCTGGGACAGCTCCTACGAGCAGTACTTC. This codes for CTSSRWDSSYEQYF.

CDR3 nucleotide sequence: TGTGCCAGTAGTGGAACGGACAGGGTTGTCAATCAGCCCCAGCATTTT. This sequence encodes CASSGTDRVVNQPQHF. The chain recombines TRBV19 with TRBJ1-5, with 8 nucleotides matching TRBD1. The trim removed 5 bases at V and 3 bases at J, leaving 9 bases unmatched. The CDR3 is made up of 16 amino acids. CDR1 and CDR2 (germline): LNHDA, SQIVND (reference sequence).

The gene calls are TRBV28 and TRBJ2-5; the D is unclear. Between the trimmed V and J ends, which lost 5 bases and 1 base, there was a span of 11 bases. This CDR3 has 14 amino acids. The germline CDR1 and CDR2 sequences are MDHEN and SYDVKM. The CDR3 reads CASSPVRIQETQYF. The CDR3 coding sequence is TGTGCCAGCAGTCCGGTGCGAATCCAAGAGACCCAGTACTTC.

The V and J genes are TRBV2 and TRBJ2-7; 10 bases agree with TRBD1. V shed 6 bases and J 6 bases; nucleotides not matched to a gene: 11. This CDR3 spans 15 amino acids. Germline CDR1 reads SNHLY; CDR2 reads FYNNEI. In DNA, the CDR3 is TGTGCCAGCAGGGCAACCGGGACAGGGGTTTCCGAGCAGTACTTC. It codes for CASRATGTGVSEQYF.

The V and J genes are TRBV27 and TRBJ2-7, with unresolved D. V lost 3 bases and J 6 bases, leaving 15 bases between the germline ends. This CDR3 spans 14 amino acids. Germline values: CDR1 MNHEY, CDR2 SMNVEV (reference sequence). The CDR3: CASSFSGHLREQYF. The CDR3 DNA reads as TGTGCCAGCAGTTTCTCTGGCCACCTCCGCGAGCAGTACTTC.

The genes are TRBV4-2 and TRBJ2-7; 11 nucleotides line up with TRBD2. CDR3 length equals 17 residues. With V trimmed by 4 bases and J by 4 bases, 12 bases remained unmatched. Germline-derived CDR1 and CDR2 are LGHNA and YNFKEQ. The CDR3 nucleotides are TGTGCCAGCAGCCGCCGGACTAGCGGGCTTCAATATTACGAGCAGTACTTC. Translated, it gives CASSRRTSGLQYYEQYF.

CDR3 amino acids: CASSFQANYGYTF. The CDR3 bases are TGCGCCAGCAGCTTTCAGGCCAACTATGGCTACACCTTC. The chain is built from TRBV5-1 and TRBJ1-2; D not resolved. V gave up 2 bases and J gave up 2 bases, with 7 bases separating them. This CDR3 comprises 13 residues. The germline V gene has CDR1 SGHRS and CDR2 YFSETQ.

V gene TRBV27 combines with J gene TRBJ2-7, with 11 bases that match TRBD2. The trim removed 2 bases at V and 6 bases at J, leaving 9 bases unmatched. CDR3 size: 16 residues. From germline, CDR1 is MNHEY and CDR2 SMNVEV (reference sequence). CDR3: CASSLLVTSGNLEQYF. In DNA, the CDR3 is TGTGCCAGCAGTTTACTTGTGACTAGCGGGAACCTCGAGCAGTACTTC.

This CDR3 reads CASSLAGALYEQYF. In DNA, the CDR3 is TGTGCCAGCTCACTCGCGGGAGCGTTGTACGAGCAGTACTTC. This sequence joins TRBV18 and TRBJ2-7, with TRBD2 matching over 7 bases. The length of the CDR3 is 14 residues. V lost 4 bases, J lost 4 bases, and 7 bases stayed unmatched. From germline, CDR1 is KGHSH and CDR2 LQKENI.

V gene TRBV4-3 combines with J gene TRBJ2-1; tentative D call: TRBD2 (5 bases). The CDR3 has 17 amino acids. Germline V gives CDR1 LGHNA, CDR2 YSLEER. The V and J ends lost 0 bases and 0 bases respectively, with 12 bases between them. The CDR3 DNA follows: TGCGCCAGCAGCCAAGATTACGGGATCTTCTCCTACAATGAGCAGTTCTTC. Protein sequence: CASSQDYGIFSYNEQFF.

The rearrangement joins TRBV6-1 to TRBJ2-1; the D gene is possibly TRBD2 (6 bases). CDR3 length equals 13 residues. Germline CDR1 and CDR2: MNHNS and SASEGT. V was pared by 1 base and J by 10 bases, with 11 bases between. Here the CDR3 DNA reads TGTGCCAGCAGTGAAGAAGGAGGGTCCGAGCAGTTCTTC. This translates into CASSEEGGSEQFF.

This chain uses TRBV6-5 with TRBJ2-1; D is perhaps TRBD2 (5 bases). V was cut by 10 bases and J by 5 bases, with 9 bases left in between. The germline CDR1 and CDR2 sequences are MNHEY and SVGAGI. The CDR3 totals 11 residues. The CDR3 region has the DNA TGTGCCACCACTAGGAACAATGAGCAGTTCTTC. Its translation: CATTRNNEQFF.

V and J are TRBV28 and TRBJ2-7, with D perhaps TRBD2 (5 bases). V lost 3 bases and J lost 0, with 9 bases in between. This CDR3 is 14 amino acids long. Germline V gene sequence: CDR1 MDHEN, CDR2 SYDVKM. CDR3 residues: CASSFYGSSYEQYF. The CDR3 DNA follows: TGTGCCAGCAGTTTTTATGGGAGCTCCTACGAGCAGTACTTC.

The chain has TRBV4-3 and TRBJ1-2, with TRBD1 matching 7 bases. Germline-derived CDR1 and CDR2 are LGHNA and YSLEER. V gave up 1 base and J gave up 8 bases; unmatched junction bases: 10. The length of the CDR3 is 15 residues. The CDR3 sequence: CASSQVFAPRGGYTF. DNA for the CDR3: TGCGCCAGCAGCCAAGTATTCGCTCCCAGGGGGGGCTACACCTTC.